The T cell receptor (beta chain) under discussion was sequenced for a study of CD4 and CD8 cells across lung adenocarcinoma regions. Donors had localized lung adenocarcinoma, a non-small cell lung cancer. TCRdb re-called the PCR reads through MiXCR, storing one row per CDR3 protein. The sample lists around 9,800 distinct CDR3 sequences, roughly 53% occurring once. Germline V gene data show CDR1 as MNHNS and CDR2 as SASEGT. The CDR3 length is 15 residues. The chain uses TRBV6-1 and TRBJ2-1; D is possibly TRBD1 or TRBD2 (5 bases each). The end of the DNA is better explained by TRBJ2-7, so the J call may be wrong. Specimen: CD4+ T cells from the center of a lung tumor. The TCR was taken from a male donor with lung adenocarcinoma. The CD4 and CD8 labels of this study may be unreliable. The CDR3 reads CASSGSWDPLYEQYV. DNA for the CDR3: TGTGCCAGCAGTGGCTCTTGGGACCCCCTTTACGAGCAGTACGTC.